This TCR beta chain was profiled in a study of blood T cell repertoires in COVID-19 (TCRdb year 2020). For the study in its entirety: Samples covering the acute and convalescent phases of COVID-19 were provided by collaborators in the United States, Italy and Spain. The material from the prospective study consisted of cDNA or gDNA derived from T cells, B-cell-depleted T cells, or PBMCs. Deeply sampled blood TCRbeta repertoires from subjects exposed to, actively infected with, or recovered from COVID-19 were included in the dataset. The repertoires were made available in a free public database intended to serve as a resource for research on the immune response to SARS-CoV-2. Samples came from the ongoing ImmuneRACE study (first 160 participants) plus 1,254 subjects from 6 global collaborators. Sample metadata almost always included a de-identified subject ID, COVID-19 status, age in years and sex. Where HLA class I and class II types were available, the types were taken from metadata supplied by the sample provider, not from assay-based typing. Paper-wide results and their limitations: The amount of clinical and demographic metadata varied by source and participant and was provided uncurated.

Collaborating institutions collected whole blood in K2EDTA tubes following their own protocols. Collaborator samples were shipped for TCRbeta analysis as frozen whole blood, isolated PBMCs, or DNA extracted from either sample type. Spanning cysteine to phenylalanine, the CDR3 consists of 16 amino acids. The only DNA kept is the CDR3, 48 bases in frame from the first base. The germline V gene supplies CDR1 MNHNS and CDR2 SASEGT. Unmatched junction bases come to 8, with V trimmed by 1 base and J by 4 bases. A remark on this clone: Which antigen it targets is not known. No quality values exist for individual bases; no much larger clone is one base distant.

TCRbeta CDR3 regions were amplified from genomic DNA using the immunoSEQ Assay, a bias-controlled multiplex PCR. Regarding the original processing steps: Within the assay, amplification of reference gene primers was used to estimate how many nucleated cells each sample contained. To quantify the absolute abundance of each unique TCRbeta CDR3 rearrangement, sequence reads were collapsed and filtered. For each sample, productive Simpson clonality was calculated as the square root of Simpson's diversity index across productive rearrangements. TCRdb limited this immuneACCESS table to in-frame rearrangements with V and J called. A share of clones is missing; checked studies link under half to unresolved V genes, and the rest is unexplained. V, J and clone size are taken as reported in that table, and D and trimming were inferred from the DNA itself. The sample has 35,000 to 45,000 clones on record, 70% to 90% of them singletons. The top ten constitute 12% of the sample.

The chain was built from TRBV6-1 and TRBJ2-7; 9 central nucleotides agree with TRBD1. This receptor was identified in a human donor in a cohort sampled during active COVID-19. Material for sequencing was peripheral blood. The DNA sequence is as follows: TGTGCCAGCAGTGAAGAGATACAGGGGGCGCTTTACGAGCAGTACTTC. It encodes CASSEEIQGALYEQYF.